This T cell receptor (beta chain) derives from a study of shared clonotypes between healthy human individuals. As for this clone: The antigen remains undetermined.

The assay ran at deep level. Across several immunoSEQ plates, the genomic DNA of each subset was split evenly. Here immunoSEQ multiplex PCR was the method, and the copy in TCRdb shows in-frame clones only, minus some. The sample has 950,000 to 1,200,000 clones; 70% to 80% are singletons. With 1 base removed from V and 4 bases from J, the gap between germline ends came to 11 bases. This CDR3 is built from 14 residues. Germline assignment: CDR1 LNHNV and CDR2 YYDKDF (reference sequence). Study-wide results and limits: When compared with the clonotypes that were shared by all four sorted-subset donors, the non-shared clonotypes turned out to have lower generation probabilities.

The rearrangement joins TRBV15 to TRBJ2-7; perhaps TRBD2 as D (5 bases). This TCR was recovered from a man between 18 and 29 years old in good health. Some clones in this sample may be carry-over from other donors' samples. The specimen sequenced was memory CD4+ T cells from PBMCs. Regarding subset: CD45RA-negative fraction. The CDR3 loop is CATSRGGLTYEQYF. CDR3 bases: TGTGCCACCAGCAGAGGAGGACTCACGTACGAGCAGTACTTC.